This T cell receptor (beta chain) appears in the sequencing data of a study of blood T cells in healthy people across ages. The CDR3 consists of 15 residues. V shed 8 bases, J shed 7 bases, and the junction held 13 bases outside the gene matches. Looked up from germline, CDR1 is SGHAT and CDR2 is FQNNGV. They isolated at least 6 million PBMCs from each sample. Sample-barcoded 5' priming and a J-beta primer mix drove a second PCR of about 7 to 12 cycles. Each CDR3 protein is one row after TCRdb ran MiXCR on the 5' RACE reads. The top ten hold roughly 18% of the sample, which has 540,000 or so distinct CDR3 sequences, 25% to 30% seen once.

The chain carries TRBV11-2 and TRBJ2-1; TRBD2 matches 8 bases. The sequence was collected from a woman aged 65 to 85 in good health. The source material was blood. CDR3 DNA: TGTGCCAGCCGCCCGGGACTAGTGAGTGGGAATGAGCAGTTCTTC. It translates to CASRPGLVSGNEQFF.